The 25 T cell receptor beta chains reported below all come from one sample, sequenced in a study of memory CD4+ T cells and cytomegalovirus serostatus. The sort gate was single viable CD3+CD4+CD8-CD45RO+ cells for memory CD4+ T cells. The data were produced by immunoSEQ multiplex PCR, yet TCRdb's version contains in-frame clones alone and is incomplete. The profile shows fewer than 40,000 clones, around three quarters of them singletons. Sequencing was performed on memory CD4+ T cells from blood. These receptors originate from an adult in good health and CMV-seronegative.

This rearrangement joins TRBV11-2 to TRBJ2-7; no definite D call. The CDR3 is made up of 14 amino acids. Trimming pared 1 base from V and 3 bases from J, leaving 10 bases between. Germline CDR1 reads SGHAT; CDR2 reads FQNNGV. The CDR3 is CASSLALDGYEQYF. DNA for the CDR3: TGTGCCAGCAGCTTAGCCCTGGACGGCTACGAGCAGTACTTC.

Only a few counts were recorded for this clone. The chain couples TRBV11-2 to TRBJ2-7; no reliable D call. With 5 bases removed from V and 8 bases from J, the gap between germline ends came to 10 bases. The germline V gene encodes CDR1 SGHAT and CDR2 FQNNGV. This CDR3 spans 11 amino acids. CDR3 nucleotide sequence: TGTGCCAGCAGCCCCGGAACCAAGCAGTACTTC. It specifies CASSPGTKQYF.

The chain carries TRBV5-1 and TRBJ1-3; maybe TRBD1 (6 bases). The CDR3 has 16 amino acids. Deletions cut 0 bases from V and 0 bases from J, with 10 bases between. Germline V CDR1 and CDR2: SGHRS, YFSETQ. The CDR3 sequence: CASSLGDIYSGNTIYF. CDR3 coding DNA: TGCGCCAGCAGCTTGGGGGACATATACTCTGGAAACACCATATATTTT.

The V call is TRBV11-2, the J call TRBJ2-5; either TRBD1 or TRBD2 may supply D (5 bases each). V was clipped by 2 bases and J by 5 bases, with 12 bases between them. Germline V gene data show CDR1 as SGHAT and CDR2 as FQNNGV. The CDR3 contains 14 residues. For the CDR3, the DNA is TGTGCCAGCAGCTTAAGGGACGGGTGGGAGACCCAGTACTTC. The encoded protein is CASSLRDGWETQYF. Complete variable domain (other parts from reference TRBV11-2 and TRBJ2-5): EAGVAQSPRYKIIEKRQSVAFWCNPISGHATLYWYQQILGQGPKLLIQFQNNGVVDDSQLPKDRFSAERLKGVDSTLKIQPAKLEDSAVYLCASSLRDGWETQYFGPGTRLLVL.

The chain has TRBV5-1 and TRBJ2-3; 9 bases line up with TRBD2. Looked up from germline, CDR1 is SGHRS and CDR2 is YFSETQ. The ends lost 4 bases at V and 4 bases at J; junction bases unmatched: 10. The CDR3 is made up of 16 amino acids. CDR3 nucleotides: TGCGCCAGCAGCCGAGCGGGGGGCATTAGCGCAGATACGCAGTATTTT. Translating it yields CASSRAGGISADTQYF.

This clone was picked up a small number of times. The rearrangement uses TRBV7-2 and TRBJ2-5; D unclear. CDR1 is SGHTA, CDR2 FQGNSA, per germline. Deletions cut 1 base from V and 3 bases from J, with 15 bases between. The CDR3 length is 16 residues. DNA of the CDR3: TGTGCCAGCAGCTTAGATGGGCACCCAGTCAAAGAGACCCAGTACTTC. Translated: CASSLDGHPVKETQYF.

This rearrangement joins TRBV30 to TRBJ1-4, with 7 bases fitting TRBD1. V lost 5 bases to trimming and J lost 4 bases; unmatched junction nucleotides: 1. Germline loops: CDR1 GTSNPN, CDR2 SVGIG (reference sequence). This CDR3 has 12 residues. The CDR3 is CAWDRDNEKLFF. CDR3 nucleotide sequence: TGTGCCTGGGACAGGGATAATGAAAAACTGTTTTTT.

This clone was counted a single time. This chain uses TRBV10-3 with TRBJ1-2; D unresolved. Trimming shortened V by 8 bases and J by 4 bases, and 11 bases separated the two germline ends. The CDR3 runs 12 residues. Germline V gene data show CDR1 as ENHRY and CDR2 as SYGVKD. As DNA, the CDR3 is TGTGCCATCGGGGAATCCCTCTATGGCTACACCTTC. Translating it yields CAIGESLYGYTF.

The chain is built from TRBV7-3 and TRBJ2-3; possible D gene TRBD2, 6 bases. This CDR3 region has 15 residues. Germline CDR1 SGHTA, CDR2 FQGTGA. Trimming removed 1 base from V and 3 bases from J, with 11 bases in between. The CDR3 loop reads CASSLIGGETDTQYF. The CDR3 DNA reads TGTGCCAGCAGCTTAATAGGCGGGGAGACAGATACGCAGTATTTT.

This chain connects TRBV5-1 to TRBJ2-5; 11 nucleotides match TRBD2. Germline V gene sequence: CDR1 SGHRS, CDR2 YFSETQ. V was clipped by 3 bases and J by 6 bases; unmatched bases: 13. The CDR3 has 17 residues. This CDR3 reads CASSSRLAGLPGKTQYF. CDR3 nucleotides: TGCGCCAGCAGCTCCCGACTAGCGGGGCTTCCCGGAAAGACCCAGTACTTC.

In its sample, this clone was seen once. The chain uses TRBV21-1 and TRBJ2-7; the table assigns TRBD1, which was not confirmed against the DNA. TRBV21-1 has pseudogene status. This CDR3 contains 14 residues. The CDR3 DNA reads TGTGCCAGCAGCAAATTTAAAATCAGGGGCGAGCAGTACTTC. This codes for CASSKFKIRGEQYF.

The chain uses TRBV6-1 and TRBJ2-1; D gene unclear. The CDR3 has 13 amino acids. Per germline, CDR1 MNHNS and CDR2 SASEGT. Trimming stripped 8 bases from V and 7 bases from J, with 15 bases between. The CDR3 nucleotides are TGTGCCAGCGGAGTTTTTAGTGGGAATGAGCAGTTCTTC. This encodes CASGVFSGNEQFF.

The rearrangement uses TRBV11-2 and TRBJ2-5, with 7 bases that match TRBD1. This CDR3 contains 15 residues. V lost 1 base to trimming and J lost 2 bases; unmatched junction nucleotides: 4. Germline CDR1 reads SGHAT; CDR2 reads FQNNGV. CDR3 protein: CASSLGLGQQETQYF. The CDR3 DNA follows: TGTGCCAGCAGCTTAGGGCTGGGACAGCAAGAGACCCAGTACTTC.

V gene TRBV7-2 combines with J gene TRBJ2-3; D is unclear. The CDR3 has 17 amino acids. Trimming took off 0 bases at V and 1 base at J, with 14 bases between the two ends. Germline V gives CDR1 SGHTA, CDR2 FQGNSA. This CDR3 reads CASSLAPGSWGTDTQYF. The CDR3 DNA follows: TGTGCCAGCAGCTTAGCGCCGGGCTCGTGGGGCACAGATACGCAGTATTTT.

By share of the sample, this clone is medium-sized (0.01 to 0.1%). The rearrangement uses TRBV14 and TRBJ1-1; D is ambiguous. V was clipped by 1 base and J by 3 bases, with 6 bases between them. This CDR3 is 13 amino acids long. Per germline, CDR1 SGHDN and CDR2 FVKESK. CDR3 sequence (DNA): TGTGCCAGCAGCCAAGGGCAGTACACTGAAGCTTTCTTT. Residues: CASSQGQYTEAFF.

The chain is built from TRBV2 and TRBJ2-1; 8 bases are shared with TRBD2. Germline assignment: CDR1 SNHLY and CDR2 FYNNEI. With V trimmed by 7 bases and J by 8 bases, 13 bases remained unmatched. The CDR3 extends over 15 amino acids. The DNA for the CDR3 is TGTGCCAGCAAGAAGGCGACTAGCGATTTGTATGAGCAGTTCTTC. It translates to CASKKATSDLYEQFF.

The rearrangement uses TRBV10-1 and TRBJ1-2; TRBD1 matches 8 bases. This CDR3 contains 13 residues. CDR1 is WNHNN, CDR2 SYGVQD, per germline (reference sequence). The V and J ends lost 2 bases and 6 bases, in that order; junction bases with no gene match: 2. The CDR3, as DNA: TGCGCCAGCAGTGAGAGGACAGGGAATGGCTACACCTTC. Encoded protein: CASSERTGNGYTF.

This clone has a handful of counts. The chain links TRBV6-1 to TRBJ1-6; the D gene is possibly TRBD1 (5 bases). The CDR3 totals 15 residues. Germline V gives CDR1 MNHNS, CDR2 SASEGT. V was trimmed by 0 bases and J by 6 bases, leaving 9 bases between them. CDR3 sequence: CASSEAGHSNSPLHF. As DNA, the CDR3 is TGTGCCAGCAGTGAAGCTGGACATTCTAATTCACCCCTCCACTTT.

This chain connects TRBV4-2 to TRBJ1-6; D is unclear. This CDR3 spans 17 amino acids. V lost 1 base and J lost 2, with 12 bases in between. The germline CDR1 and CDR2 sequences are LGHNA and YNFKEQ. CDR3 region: CASSQAQTAPYNSPLHF. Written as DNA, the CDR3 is TGTGCCAGCAGCCAAGCCCAGACGGCCCCCTATAATTCACCCCTCCACTTT.

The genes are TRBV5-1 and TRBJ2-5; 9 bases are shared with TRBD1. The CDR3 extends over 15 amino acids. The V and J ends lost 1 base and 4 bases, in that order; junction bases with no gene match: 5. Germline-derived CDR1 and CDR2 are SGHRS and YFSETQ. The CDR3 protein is CASSLNTGGTETQYF. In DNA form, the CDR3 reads TGCGCCAGCAGCTTGAACACAGGGGGCACAGAGACCCAGTACTTC.

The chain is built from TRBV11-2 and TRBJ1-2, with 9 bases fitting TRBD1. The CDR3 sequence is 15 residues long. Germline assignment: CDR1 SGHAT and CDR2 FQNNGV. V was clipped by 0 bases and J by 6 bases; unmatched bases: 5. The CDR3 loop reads CASSLEIQGAHGYTF. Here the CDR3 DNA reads TGTGCCAGCAGCTTAGAAATACAGGGGGCGCATGGCTACACCTTC.

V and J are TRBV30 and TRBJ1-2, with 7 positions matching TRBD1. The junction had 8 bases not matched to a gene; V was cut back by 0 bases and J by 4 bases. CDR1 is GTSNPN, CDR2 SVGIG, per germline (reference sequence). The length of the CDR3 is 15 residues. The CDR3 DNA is TGTGCCTGGAGTGTAGGGACAGCTATTTTCTATGGCTACACCTTC. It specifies CAWSVGTAIFYGYTF.

CDR3 in amino acids: CASSSIYEQYF. Here the CDR3 DNA reads TGTGCCAGCAGTTCTATCTACGAGCAGTACTTC. This chain joins TRBV2 and TRBJ2-7, with D unclear. The CDR3 covers 11 residues. The germline V gene has CDR1 SNHLY and CDR2 FYNNEI. Trimming took off 5 bases at V and 3 bases at J, with 5 bases between the two ends.

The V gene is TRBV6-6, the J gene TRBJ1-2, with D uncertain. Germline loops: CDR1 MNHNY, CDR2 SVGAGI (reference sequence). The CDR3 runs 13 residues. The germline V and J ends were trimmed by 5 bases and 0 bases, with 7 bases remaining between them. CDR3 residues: CASSASPNYGYTF. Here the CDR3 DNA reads TGTGCCAGCAGTGCCAGCCCTAACTATGGCTACACCTTC.

The CDR3: CASSFGGSGSPLHF. The CDR3 DNA sequence: TGTGCCAGCAGCTTCGGGGGATCGGGTTCACCCCTCCACTTT. V gene TRBV7-9 combines with J gene TRBJ1-6, with TRBD1 as a possible D gene (5 bases). Trimming took off 3 bases at V and 9 bases at J, with 12 bases between the two ends. Germline CDR1 and CDR2: SEHNR and FQNEAQ (reference sequence). The CDR3 is 14 amino acids.